The 5 T cell receptor beta chains listed next were all sequenced from one sample in a study of regulatory T cells in long-lasting Graves disease (dated by TCRdb to the early 2020s). Preparation of the library involved multiplex PCR. Data came from an Illumina HiSeq 4000. TCR beta libraries were built with iRepertoire HTBI primers and Arm-PCR amplification of CDR3 regions. The public reads were run again by TCRdb, first through fastp at Q25 and then through MiXCR, and only productive beta chains were kept. Entries are consolidated by CDR3 protein sequence, retaining the most common genes and DNA. The sample table contains around 400,000 distinct CDR3 sequences; only one count was recorded for about 11% of them. The top ten clonotypes cover 15% to 20% of the sample. Reading the label with the study, this specimen's time point is: newly diagnosed GD, antithyroid drugs for less than 3 months. RNA was extracted from PBMCs in TRIzol for both TCR sequencing and RNA sequencing.

These data also formed part of another study, on T cells in Graves' hyperthyroidism and ophthalmopathy.

The specimen was peripheral blood mononuclear cells (PBMCs), collected at new diagnosis, from a patient treated with antithyroid drugs. The source of these receptors is a woman aged 18-29 years with Graves disease. Donor details come from another sample of the same person, matched by shared clones.

V gene TRBV11-2 combines with J gene TRBJ2-7; TRBD2 matches 8 bases. The germline V gene has CDR1 SGHAT and CDR2 FQNNGV. The CDR3 has 16 amino acids. The trim removed 1 base at V and 2 bases at J, leaving 7 bases unmatched. The CDR3 loop is CASSLASSGSTYEQYF. The DNA of the CDR3 is TGTGCCAGCAGCTTAGCGTCCAGCGGGAGCACCTACGAGCAGTACTTC.

There are many counts of this clonotype. This chain links TRBV7-9 with TRBJ2-7; unclear D gene. Trimming stripped 5 bases from V and 4 bases from J, with 9 bases between. Per germline, CDR1 SEHNR and CDR2 FQNEAQ (reference sequence). This CDR3 has 12 amino acids. CDR3 in amino acids: CASSQARYEQYF. In DNA form, the CDR3 reads TGTGCCAGCAGCCAGGCGAGATACGAGCAGTACTTC. Using reference TRBV7-9 and TRBJ2-7 for the parts outside the CDR3, the full variable domain is DTGVSQNPRHKITKRGQNVTFRCDPISEHNRLYWYRQTLGQGPEFLTYFQNEAQLEKSRLLSDRFSAERPKGSFSTLEIQRTEQGDSAMYLCASSQARYEQYFGPGTRLTVT.

This clonotype was seen at least ten times. The V gene is TRBV20-1, the J gene TRBJ2-1, with 12 bases aligning to TRBD2. V shed 6 bases and J 0 bases; nucleotides not matched to a gene: 0. Germline-derived CDR1 and CDR2 are DFQATT and SNEGSKA (reference sequence). This CDR3 spans 14 amino acids. In nucleotides, the CDR3 is TGCAGTGCGACTAGCGGGAGCTCCTACAATGAGCAGTTCTTC. The encoded protein is CSATSGSSYNEQFF.

This clonotype occurred many times. The V call is TRBV7-9, the J call TRBJ2-7, with D possibly called TRBD1 or TRBD2 (5 bases each). This CDR3 has 14 amino acids. Germline V gene data show CDR1 as SEHNR and CDR2 as FQNEAQ (reference sequence). Deletions cut 2 bases from V and 3 bases from J, with 11 bases between. The CDR3 protein is CASSLSGTVYEQYF. The DNA of the CDR3 is TGTGCCAGCAGCTTATCGGGGACGGTCTACGAGCAGTACTTC.

The chain has TRBV6-1 and TRBJ1-5; D is ambiguous. Trimming took off 9 bases at V and 0 bases at J, with 6 bases between the two ends. The CDR3 has 12 amino acids. Germline CDR1 is MNHNS and CDR2 is SASEGT. The CDR3 spells CASQDSNQPQHF. In nucleotides, the CDR3 is TGTGCCAGTCAGGATAGCAATCAGCCCCAGCATTTT.